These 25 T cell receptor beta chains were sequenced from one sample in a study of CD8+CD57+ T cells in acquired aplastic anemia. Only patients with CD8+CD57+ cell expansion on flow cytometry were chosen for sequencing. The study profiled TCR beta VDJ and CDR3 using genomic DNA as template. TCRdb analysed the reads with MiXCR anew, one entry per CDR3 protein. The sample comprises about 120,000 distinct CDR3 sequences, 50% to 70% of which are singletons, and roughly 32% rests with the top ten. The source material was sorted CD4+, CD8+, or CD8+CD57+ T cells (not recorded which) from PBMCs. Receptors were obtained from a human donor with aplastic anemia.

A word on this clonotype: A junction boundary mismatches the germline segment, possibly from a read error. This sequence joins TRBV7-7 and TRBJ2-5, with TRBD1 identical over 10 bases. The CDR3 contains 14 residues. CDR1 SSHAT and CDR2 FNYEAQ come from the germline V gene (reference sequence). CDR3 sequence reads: CASSATGGDGTQYF. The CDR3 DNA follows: TGTGCTAGCAGCGCGACAGGGGGCGATGGGACCCAGTACTTC.

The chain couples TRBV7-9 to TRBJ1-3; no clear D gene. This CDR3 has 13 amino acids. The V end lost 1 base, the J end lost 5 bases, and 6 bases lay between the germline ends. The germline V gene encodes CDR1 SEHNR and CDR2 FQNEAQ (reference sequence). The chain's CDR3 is CASSLVDRNTIYF. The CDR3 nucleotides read TGTGCCAGCAGCTTAGTTGACAGAAACACCATATATTTT.

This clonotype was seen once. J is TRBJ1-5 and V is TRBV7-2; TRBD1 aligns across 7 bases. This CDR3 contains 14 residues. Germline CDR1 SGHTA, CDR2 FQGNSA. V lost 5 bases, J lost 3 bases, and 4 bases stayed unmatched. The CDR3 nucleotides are TGTGCCAGCAGCACGGACAGGATCAATCAGCCCCAGCATTTT. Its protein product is CASSTDRINQPQHF.

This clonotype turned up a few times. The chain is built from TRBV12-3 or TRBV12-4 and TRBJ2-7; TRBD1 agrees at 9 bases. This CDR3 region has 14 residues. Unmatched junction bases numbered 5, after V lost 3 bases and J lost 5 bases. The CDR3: CASSLWDRVDEQYF. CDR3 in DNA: TGTGCCAGCAGTTTGTGGGACAGGGTCGACGAGCAGTACTTC.

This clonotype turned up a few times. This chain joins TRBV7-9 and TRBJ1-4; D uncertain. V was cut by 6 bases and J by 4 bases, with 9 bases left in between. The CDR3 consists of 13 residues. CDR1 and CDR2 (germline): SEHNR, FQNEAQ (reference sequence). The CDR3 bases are TGTGCCAGCAGGGACGGCGATAATGAAAAACTGTTTTTT. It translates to CASRDGDNEKLFF.

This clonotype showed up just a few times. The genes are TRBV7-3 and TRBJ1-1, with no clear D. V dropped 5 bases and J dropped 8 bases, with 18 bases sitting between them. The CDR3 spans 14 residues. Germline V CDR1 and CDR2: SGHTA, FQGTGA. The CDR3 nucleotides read TGTGCCAGCAGCCCTGCGGACGGTTCGAGGGAAGCTTTCTTT. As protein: CASSPADGSREAFF.

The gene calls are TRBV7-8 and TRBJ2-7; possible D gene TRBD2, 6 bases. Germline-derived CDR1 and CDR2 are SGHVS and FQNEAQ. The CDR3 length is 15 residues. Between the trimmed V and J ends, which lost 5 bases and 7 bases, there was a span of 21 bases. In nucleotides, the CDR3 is TGTGCCAGCAGCCTCACTCAGGGTTCCGGAGGGGAGCAGTACTTC. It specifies CASSLTQGSGGEQYF.

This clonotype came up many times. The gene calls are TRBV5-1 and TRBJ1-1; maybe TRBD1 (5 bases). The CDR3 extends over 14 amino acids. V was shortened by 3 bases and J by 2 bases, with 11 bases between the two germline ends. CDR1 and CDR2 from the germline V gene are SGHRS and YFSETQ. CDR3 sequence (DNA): TGCGCCAGCAGCTCGCAGGGCCGTAACACTGAAGCTTTCTTT. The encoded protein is CASSSQGRNTEAFF.

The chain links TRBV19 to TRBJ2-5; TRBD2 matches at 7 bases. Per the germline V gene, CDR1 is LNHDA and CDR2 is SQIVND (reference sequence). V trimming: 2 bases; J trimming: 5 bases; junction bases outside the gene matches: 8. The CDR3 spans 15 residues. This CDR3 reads CASSIFAGDLETQYF. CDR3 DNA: TGTGCCAGTAGTATATTTGCGGGAGACTTGGAGACCCAGTACTTC.

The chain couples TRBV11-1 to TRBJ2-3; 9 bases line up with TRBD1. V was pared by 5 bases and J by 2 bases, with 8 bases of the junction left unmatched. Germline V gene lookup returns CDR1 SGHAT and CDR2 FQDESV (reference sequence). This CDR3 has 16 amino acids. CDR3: CASSPTRDRVTDTQYF. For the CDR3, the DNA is TGTGCCAGCAGCCCAACCCGGGACAGGGTCACAGATACGCAGTATTTT.

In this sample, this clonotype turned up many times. The CDR3 loop reads CASTFFDMNTEAFF. The CDR3 DNA sequence: TGTGCCAGCACTTTCTTTGACATGAACACTGAAGCTTTCTTT. The genes are TRBV9 and TRBJ1-1; D is ambiguous. This CDR3 is built from 14 residues. The germline V gene has CDR1 SGDLS and CDR2 YYNGEE. V shed 6 bases and J shed 0 bases, with 12 bases lying between them.

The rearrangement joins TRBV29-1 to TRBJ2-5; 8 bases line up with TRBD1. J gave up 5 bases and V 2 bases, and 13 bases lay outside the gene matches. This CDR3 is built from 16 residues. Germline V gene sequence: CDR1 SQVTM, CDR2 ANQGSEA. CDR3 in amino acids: CSVERRVRGPRETQYF. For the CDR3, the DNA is TGCAGCGTTGAAAGGCGGGTCAGGGGGCCGAGGGAGACCCAGTACTTC.

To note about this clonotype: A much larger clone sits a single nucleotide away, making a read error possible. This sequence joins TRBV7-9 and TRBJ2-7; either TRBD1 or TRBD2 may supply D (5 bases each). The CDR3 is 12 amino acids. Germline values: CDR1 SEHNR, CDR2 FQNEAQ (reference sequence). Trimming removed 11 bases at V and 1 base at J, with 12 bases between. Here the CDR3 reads CAQRDESYEQYF. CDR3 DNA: TGTGCCCAAAGGGACGAATCCTACGAGCAGTACTTC.

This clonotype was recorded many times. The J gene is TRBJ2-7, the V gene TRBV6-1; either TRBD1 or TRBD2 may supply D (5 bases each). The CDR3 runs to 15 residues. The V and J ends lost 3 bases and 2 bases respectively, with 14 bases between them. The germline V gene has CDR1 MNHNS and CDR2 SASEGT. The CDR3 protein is CASSEGPTATYEQYF. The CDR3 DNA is TGTGCCAGCAGTGAGGGACCGACGGCTACCTACGAGCAGTACTTC.

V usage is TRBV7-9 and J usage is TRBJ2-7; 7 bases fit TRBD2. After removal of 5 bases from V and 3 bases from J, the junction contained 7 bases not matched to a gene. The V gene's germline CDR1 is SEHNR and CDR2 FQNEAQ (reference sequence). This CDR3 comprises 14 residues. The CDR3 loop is CASSPAPGGYEQYF. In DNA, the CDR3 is TGTGCCAGCAGCCCCGCCCCGGGGGGCTACGAGCAGTACTTC.

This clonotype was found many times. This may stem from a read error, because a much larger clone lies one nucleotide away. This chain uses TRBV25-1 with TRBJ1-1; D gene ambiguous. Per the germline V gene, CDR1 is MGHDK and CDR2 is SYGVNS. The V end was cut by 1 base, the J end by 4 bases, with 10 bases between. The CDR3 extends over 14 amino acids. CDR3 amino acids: CASSEWDRTTEAFF. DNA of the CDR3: TGTGCCAGCAGTGAATGGGATAGGACCACTGAAGCTTTCTTT.

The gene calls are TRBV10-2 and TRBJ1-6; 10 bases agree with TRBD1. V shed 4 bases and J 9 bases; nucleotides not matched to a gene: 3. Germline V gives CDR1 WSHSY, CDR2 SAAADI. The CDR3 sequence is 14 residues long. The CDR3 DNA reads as TGCGCCAGCAGTGGGACAGGGGGTAGTTCACCCCTCCACTTT. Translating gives CASSGTGGSSPLHF.

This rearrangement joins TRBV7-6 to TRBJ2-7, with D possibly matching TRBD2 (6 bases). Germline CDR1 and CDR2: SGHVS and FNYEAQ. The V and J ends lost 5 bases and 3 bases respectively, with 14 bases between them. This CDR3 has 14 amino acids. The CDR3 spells CASSPGDWSYEQYF. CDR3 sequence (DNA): TGTGCCAGCAGCCCCGGGGACTGGAGCTACGAGCAGTACTTC.

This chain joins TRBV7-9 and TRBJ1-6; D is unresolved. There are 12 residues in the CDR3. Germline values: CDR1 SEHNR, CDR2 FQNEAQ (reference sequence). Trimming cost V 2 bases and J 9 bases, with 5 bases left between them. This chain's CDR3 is CASSLQVSPLHF. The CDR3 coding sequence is TGTGCCAGCAGCTTACAGGTTTCACCCCTCCACTTT. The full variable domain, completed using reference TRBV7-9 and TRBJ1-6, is DTGVSQNPRHKITKRGQNVTFRCDPISEHNRLYWYRQTLGQGPEFLTYFQNEAQLEKSRLLSDRFSAERPKGSFSTLEIQRTEQGDSAMYLCASSLQVSPLHFGNGTRLTVT.

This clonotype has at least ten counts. The CDR3 DNA is TGTGCCGTTACCCGGGACGGCCCCTACGAGCAGTACTTC. Translation: CAVTRDGPYEQYF. The chain joins TRBV6-1 to TRBJ2-7; D is possibly TRBD1 or TRBD2 (5 bases each). CDR1 and CDR2 (germline): MNHNS, SASEGT. The CDR3 sequence is 13 residues long. Trimming shortened V by 11 bases and J by 2 bases, and 16 bases separated the two germline ends.

The CDR3 sequence is CATSDPSPQGYTQYF. For the CDR3, the DNA is TGTGCCACCAGTGATCCGAGTCCTCAGGGATATACGCAGTATTTT. This sequence joins TRBV24-1 and TRBJ2-3; TRBD1 is a possible D gene (5 bases). Per germline, CDR1 KGHDR and CDR2 SFDVKD. V was pared by 3 bases and J by 7 bases, with 16 bases between. This CDR3 has 15 residues.

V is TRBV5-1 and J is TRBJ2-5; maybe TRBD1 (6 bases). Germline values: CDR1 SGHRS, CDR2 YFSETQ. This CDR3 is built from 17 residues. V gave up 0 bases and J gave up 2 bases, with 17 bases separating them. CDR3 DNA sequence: TGCGCCAGCAGCTTGGGGCAGGGGCGGGCGATACAAGAGACCCAGTACTTC. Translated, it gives CASSLGQGRAIQETQYF.

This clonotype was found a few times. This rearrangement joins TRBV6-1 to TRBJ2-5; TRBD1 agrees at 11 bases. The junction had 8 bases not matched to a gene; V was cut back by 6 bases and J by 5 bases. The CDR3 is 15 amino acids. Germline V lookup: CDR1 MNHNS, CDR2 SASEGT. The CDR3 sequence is CASRSGQGAYETQYF. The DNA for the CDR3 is TGTGCCAGCAGATCCGGACAGGGGGCTTATGAGACCCAGTACTTC.

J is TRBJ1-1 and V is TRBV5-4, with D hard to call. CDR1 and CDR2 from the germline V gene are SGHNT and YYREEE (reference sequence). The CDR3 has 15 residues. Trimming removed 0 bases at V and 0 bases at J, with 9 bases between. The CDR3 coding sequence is TGTGCCAGCAGCTTGGAGGTGAACATGAACACTGAAGCTTTCTTT. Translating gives CASSLEVNMNTEAFF.

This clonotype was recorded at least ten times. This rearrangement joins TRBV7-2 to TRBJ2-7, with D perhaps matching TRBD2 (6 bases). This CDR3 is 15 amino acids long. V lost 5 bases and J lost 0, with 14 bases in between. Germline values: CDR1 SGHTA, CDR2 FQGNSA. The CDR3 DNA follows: TGTGCCAGCAGCCCTTATGGAGGGGCCTCCTACGAGCAGTACTTC. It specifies CASSPYGGASYEQYF.